This T cell receptor beta chain was obtained from a study of CD8 T cells in ankylosing spondylitis. Study-level results: Some of the motif variants had earlier been found in reactive arthritis patients' fluid and blood. One TCR beta motif, made up of under ten highly homologous variants, appeared characteristic of ankylosing spondylitis blood. Clones linked to disease, bearing a CD8+ phenotype, were relatively rare in peripheral blood.

V lost 5 bases and J lost 2, with 13 bases in between. The CDR3 totals 14 residues. In germline, CDR1 is SGHVS, CDR2 FQNEAQ. Concerning this clonotype: Its antigen is unidentified.

TCRdb reprocessed the 5' RACE reads with MiXCR, giving one entry per CDR3 protein. Seen here are around 770,000 distinct CDR3 sequences, roughly 20% observed once, and the top ten hold 19%. The rearrangement joins TRBV7-8 to TRBJ2-7; no definite D call. This TCR came from a male donor with ankylosing spondylitis. Material for sequencing was blood, either unsorted or a sorted T cell fraction (not recorded which). CDR3 protein: CASSATGFPYEQYF. As DNA, the CDR3 is TGTGCCAGCAGCGCGACCGGGTTTCCCTACGAGCAGTACTTC.